One sample yielded the 9 T cell receptor beta chains listed below, sequenced in a study of T cell responses to AZD1222 COVID-19 vaccine. Sequencing used immunoSEQ multiplex PCR; TCRdb keeps in-frame clones, though not all of them. The profile shows some 110,000 clones, approximately 85% of them singletons. This material consisted of peripheral blood, taken 28 days after the second AZD1222 dose. All receptors derive from an adult who received the AZD1222 COVID-19 vaccine.

This chain connects TRBV28 to TRBJ1-2; a weak D match, TRBD1 (6 bases). The CDR3 runs 16 residues. V shed 7 bases and J shed 1 base, with 19 bases lying between them. Germline lookup yields CDR1 MDHEN and CDR2 SYDVKM. CDR3 sequence (DNA): TGTGCCAGCACCCCGGTATGGGACACCCTTAACTATGGCTACACCTTC. It yields the protein CASTPVWDTLNYGYTF.

The chain uses TRBV19 and TRBJ2-3; TRBD2 matches 14 bases. Germline loops: CDR1 LNHDA, CDR2 SQIVND (reference sequence). This CDR3 has 17 residues. The junction had 3 bases not matched to a gene; V was cut back by 1 base and J by 3 bases. CDR3 nucleotide sequence: TGTGCCAGTAGTATAGGAGGACTAGCGGGGGGAACAGATACGCAGTATTTT. It translates to CASSIGGLAGGTDTQYF.

This sequence joins TRBV5-4 and TRBJ2-7, with TRBD1 identical over 7 bases. V lost 4 bases and J lost 2; bases outside the gene matches: 9. The CDR3 extends over 15 amino acids. The germline V gene encodes CDR1 SGHNT and CDR2 YYREEE (reference sequence). The CDR3: CASSLQGEGAYEQYF. In nucleotides, the CDR3 is TGTGCCAGCAGCCTTCAGGGGGAAGGCGCCTACGAGCAGTACTTC.

The chain carries TRBV5-1 and TRBJ2-7, with D tentatively TRBD2 (6 bases). This CDR3 has 14 amino acids. Germline CDR1 is SGHRS and CDR2 is YFSETQ. V was pared by 4 bases and J by 12 bases, with 23 bases between. CDR3 amino acids: CASSPTLFGSLGYF. The CDR3 DNA follows: TGCGCCAGCAGCCCGACGTTATTCGGGAGTCTAGGGTACTTC.

This rearrangement joins TRBV5-1 to TRBJ1-1; D not resolved. CDR3 length: 13 residues. V was shortened by 0 bases and J by 2 bases, with 5 bases between the two germline ends. Germline-derived CDR1 and CDR2 are SGHRS and YFSETQ. The CDR3 DNA sequence: TGCGCCAGCAGCTTGGCCATAAACACTGAAGCTTTCTTT. Translation: CASSLAINTEAFF.

As to this clone: This same CDR3 is encoded by further DNA sequences in the sample. CDR3 coding DNA: TGTGCCAGCAGTTTTCGTAGCGGGGGCAGCTCCTACGAGCAGTACTTC. The encoded protein is CASSFRSGGSSYEQYF. This chain links TRBV7-2 with TRBJ2-7, with TRBD2 identical over 9 bases. This CDR3 has 16 amino acids. CDR1 is SGHTA, CDR2 FQGNSA, per germline. Losses at the gene ends were 6 bases for V and 0 bases for J; bases not matched to a gene: 9.

The rearrangement links TRBV15 to TRBJ2-3; 7 nucleotides align to TRBD1. CDR1 and CDR2 (germline): LNHNV, YYDKDF (reference sequence). CDR3 length equals 17 residues. J was trimmed by 2 bases and V by 1 base; bases with no gene match: 9. The CDR3 DNA reads as TGTGCCACCAGCAGAGCCGGGACAGCTGTCCCCACAGATACGCAGTATTTT. Its translation: CATSRAGTAVPTDTQYF.

The genes are TRBV28 and TRBJ1-1, with 9 nucleotides matching TRBD1. After removal of 8 bases from V and 0 bases from J, the junction contained 1 base not matched to a gene. Per the germline V gene, CDR1 is MDHEN and CDR2 is SYDVKM. This CDR3 contains 13 residues. The CDR3 DNA sequence: TGTGCCAGCTGGACAGGGGTGAACACTGAAGCTTTCTTT. Protein sequence: CASWTGVNTEAFF.

This clone was seen a handful of times. The chain combines TRBV3-1 (or the pseudogene TRBV3-2) with TRBJ2-4; unclear D gene. Germline CDR1 and CDR2: LGHDT and YNNKEL (reference sequence). The length of the CDR3 is 15 residues. V lost 4 bases, J lost 1 base, and 11 bases lay in between. The CDR3 coding sequence is TGTGCCAGCAGCCTTAACTATGGGGCCAAAAACATTCAGTACTTC. Amino acid sequence: CASSLNYGAKNIQYF.